Listed here are 3 T cell receptor beta chains from one sample, sequenced in a study of patients and donors after allogeneic stem cell transplantation. TCRdb ran MiXCR on the RT-PCR reads and lists one entry per CDR3 protein. The table shows roughly 200,000 distinct CDR3 sequences, with around 41% occurring only once. Material for sequencing was blood, either unsorted or a sorted T cell fraction (not recorded which). These TCRs come from a human donor who was either an allogeneic HSCT recipient or a stem cell or donor lymphocyte infusion donor (not recorded which). It is not recorded whose cells these are; they may come from a transplant donor.

The V gene is TRBV20-1, the J gene TRBJ1-4; D is ambiguous. Germline values: CDR1 DFQATT, CDR2 SNEGSKA (reference sequence). The CDR3 spans 13 residues. The V gene lost 4 bases and the J gene lost 0 bases, with 6 bases spanning the gap. CDR3 coding DNA: TGCAGTGCTATGGGCGCAACTAATGAAAAACTGTTTTTT. It translates to CSAMGATNEKLFF.

The V gene is TRBV6-2 or TRBV6-3, the J gene TRBJ2-3; 7 bases line up with TRBD2. The V segment lost 0 bases and the J segment 2 bases; nucleotides outside the gene matches: 5. This CDR3 has 16 residues. Germline loops: CDR1 MNHEY, CDR2 SVGEGT. CDR3: CASSYSPGTITDTQYF. Written as DNA, the CDR3 is TGTGCCAGCAGTTACTCTCCCGGGACTATCACAGATACGCAGTATTTT.

This clonotype was picked up many times. This rearrangement joins TRBV10-3 to TRBJ2-5, with D maybe TRBD2 (5 bases). There are 13 residues in the CDR3. Trimming removed 7 bases at V and 0 bases at J, with 9 bases between. Germline V gene sequence: CDR1 ENHRY, CDR2 SYGVKD. The CDR3 DNA reads as TGTGCCATCAACGAGGGTAACCAAGAGACCCAGTACTTC. As protein: CAINEGNQETQYF.